This record concerns one T cell receptor (beta chain) sequence. Its antigen is currently unknown. This CDR3 is built from 14 residues. CDR1 and CDR2 (germline): LNHDA, SQIVND (reference sequence). Trimming took off 3 bases at V and 3 bases at J, with 9 bases between the two ends. One entry per CDR3 protein, called by TCRdb with MiXCR from the reads. This sample has roughly 150,000 distinct CDR3 sequences, with more than 30% found just once. This sample is part of a study of T cell repertoires in cytomegalovirus infection. Overall study context: Used in the study were CMV epitopes, some recently identified and HLA-C-restricted, others well-studied and HLA-B-restricted. A matching HLA type, together with CMV infection, was signaled by public TCR beta signatures. Study conclusions and caveats: In two of eight donors, the top clonotype was HLA-C-restricted CMV-specific.

The chain joins TRBV19 to TRBJ1-5; D is undetermined. This clonotype was sampled from a human donor in good health (CMV status not recorded). Some clones in this sample may be carry-over from other donors' samples. The sequences come from CD8+ T cells from cultured PBMCs, collected from culture after CMV antigen stimulation. The CDR3 is CASSIESFNQPQHF. In DNA form, the CDR3 reads TGTGCCAGTAGTATTGAAAGCTTCAATCAGCCCCAGCATTTT.